Sequencing of this TCR beta chain was carried out in a study of T cell responses to AZD1222 COVID-19 vaccine. Data came from immunoSEQ multiplex PCR; TCRdb stores just in-frame clones and leaves some out. The data show some 120,000 clones, with roughly 88% seen just once and 9% to 9.5% held by the top ten. The CDR3 is 11 amino acids. CDR1 and CDR2 (germline): SGHDT, YYEEEE. V was clipped by 2 bases and J by 9 bases, with 8 bases between them. General study results and limits: Spike-specific TCR breadth and depth both grew after two AZD1222 doses.

This clone came up once. Its antigen is currently unknown. Sequences were derived from peripheral blood, sampled on day 0 of AZD1222 vaccination. The source of this sequence is an adult in good health. The rearrangement links TRBV5-6 to TRBJ1-2; D is unclear. This CDR3 reads CASSLVRSYTF. The CDR3 nucleotides read TGTGCCAGCAGCTTAGTGCGGAGCTACACCTTC.